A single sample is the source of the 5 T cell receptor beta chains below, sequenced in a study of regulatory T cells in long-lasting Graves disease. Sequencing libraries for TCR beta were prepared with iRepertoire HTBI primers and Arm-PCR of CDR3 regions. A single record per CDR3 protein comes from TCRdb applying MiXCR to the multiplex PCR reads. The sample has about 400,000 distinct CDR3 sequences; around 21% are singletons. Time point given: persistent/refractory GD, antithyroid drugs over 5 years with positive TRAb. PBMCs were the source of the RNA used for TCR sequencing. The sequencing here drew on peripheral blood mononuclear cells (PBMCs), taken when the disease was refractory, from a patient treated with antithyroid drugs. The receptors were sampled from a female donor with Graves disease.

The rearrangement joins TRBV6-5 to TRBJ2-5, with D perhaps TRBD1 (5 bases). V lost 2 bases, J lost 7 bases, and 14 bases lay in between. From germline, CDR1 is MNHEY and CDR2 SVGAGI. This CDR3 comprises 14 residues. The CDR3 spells CASSYPNPQGTQYF. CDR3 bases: TGTGCCAGCAGTTACCCTAACCCTCAGGGGACCCAGTACTTC.

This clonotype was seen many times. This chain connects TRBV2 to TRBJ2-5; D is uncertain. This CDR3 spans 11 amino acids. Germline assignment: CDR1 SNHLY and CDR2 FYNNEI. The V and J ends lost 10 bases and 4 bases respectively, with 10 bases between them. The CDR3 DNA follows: TGTGCCACCAGGAAAGCAGAGACCCAGTACTTC. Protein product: CATRKAETQYF.

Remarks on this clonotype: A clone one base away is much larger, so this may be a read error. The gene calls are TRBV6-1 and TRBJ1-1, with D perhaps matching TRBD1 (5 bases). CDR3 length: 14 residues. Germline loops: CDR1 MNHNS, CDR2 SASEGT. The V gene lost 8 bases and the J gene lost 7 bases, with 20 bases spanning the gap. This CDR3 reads CASGLRDLDREAFF. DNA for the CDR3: TGTGCCAGCGGTCTACGGGACCTGGATCGTGAAGCTTTCTTT.

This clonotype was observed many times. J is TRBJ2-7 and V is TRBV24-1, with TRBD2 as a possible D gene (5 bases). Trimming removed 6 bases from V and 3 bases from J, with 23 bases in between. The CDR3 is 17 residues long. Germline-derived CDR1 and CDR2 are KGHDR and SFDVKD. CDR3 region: CATSFRRSGEANYEQYF. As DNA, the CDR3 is TGTGCCACCAGTTTTAGGAGGTCAGGCGAGGCCAACTACGAGCAGTACTTC.

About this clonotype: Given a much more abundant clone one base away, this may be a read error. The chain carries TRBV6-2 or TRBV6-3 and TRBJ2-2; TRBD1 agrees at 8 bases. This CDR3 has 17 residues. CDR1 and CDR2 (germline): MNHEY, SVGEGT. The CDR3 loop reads CASSYGGTGPNAGELFF. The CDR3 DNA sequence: TGTGCCAGCAGTTACGGTGGGACAGGCCCGAACGCCGGGGAGCTGTTTTTT.